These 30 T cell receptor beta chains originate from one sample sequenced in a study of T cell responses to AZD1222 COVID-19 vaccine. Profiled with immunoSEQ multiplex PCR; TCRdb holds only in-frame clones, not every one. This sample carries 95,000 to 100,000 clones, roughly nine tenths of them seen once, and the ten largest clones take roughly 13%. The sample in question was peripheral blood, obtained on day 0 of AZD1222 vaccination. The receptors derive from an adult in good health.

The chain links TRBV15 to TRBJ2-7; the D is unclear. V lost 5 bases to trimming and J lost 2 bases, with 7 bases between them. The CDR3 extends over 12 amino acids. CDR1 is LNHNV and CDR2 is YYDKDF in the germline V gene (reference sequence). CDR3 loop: CATSLGPYEQYF. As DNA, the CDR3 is TGTGCCACCAGCCTAGGACCCTACGAGCAGTACTTC.

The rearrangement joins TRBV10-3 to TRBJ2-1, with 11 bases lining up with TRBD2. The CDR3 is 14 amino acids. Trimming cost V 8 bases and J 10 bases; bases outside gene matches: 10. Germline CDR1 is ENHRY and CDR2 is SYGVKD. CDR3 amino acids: CAIGLLAGAGEQFF. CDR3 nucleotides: TGTGCCATCGGGTTACTAGCGGGGGCCGGAGAGCAGTTCTTC.

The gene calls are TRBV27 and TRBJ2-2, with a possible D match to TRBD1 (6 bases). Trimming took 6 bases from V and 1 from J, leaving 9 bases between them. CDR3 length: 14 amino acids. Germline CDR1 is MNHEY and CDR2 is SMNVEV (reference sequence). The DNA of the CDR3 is TGTGCCAGCAGGTGGACAGTGAACACCGGGGAGCTGTTTTTT. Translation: CASRWTVNTGELFF.

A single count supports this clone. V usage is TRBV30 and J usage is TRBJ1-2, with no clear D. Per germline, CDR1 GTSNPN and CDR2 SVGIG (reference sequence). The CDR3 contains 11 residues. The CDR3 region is CASDPPYGYTF. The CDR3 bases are TGTGCTTCGGACCCACCCTATGGCTACACCTTC.

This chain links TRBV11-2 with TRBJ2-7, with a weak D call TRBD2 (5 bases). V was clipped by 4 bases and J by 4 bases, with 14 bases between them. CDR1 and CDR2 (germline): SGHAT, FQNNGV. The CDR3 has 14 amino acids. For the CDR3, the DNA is TGTGCCAGCAGCTCCGTCCGGGATCTATACGAGCAGTACTTC. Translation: CASSSVRDLYEQYF.

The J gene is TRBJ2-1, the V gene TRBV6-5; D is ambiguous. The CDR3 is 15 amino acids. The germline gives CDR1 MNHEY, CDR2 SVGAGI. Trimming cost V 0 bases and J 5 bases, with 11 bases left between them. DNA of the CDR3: TGTGCCAGCAGTTACTCGGCCTTTGGCGACAATGAGCAGTTCTTC. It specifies CASSYSAFGDNEQFF.

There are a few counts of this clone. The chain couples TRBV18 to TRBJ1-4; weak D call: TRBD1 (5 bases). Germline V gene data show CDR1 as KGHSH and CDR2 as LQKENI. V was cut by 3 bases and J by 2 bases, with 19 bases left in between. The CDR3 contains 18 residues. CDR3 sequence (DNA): TGTGCCAGCTCACCGCTCATGGGGGGGACCACGACTAATGAAAAACTGTTTTTT. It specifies CASSPLMGGTTTNEKLFF.

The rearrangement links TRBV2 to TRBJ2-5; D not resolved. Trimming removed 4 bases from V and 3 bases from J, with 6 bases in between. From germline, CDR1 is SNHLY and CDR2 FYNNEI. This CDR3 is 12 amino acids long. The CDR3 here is CASSARKETQYF. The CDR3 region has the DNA TGTGCCAGCAGTGCGCGAAAAGAGACCCAGTACTTC.

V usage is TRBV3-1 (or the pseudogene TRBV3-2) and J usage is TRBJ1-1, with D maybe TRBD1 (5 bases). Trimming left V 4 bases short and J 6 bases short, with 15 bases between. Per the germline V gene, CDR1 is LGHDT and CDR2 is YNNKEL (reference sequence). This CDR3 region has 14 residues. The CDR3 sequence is CASSRSLQGPEAFF. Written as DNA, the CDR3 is TGTGCCAGCAGCCGCAGTCTGCAGGGCCCTGAAGCTTTCTTT.

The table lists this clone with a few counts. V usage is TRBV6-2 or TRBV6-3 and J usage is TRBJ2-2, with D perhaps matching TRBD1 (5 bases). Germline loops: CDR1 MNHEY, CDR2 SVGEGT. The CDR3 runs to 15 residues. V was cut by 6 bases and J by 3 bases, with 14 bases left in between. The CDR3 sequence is CASSFPDSYTGELFF. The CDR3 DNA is TGTGCCAGCAGCTTCCCCGACAGTTACACCGGGGAGCTGTTTTTT.

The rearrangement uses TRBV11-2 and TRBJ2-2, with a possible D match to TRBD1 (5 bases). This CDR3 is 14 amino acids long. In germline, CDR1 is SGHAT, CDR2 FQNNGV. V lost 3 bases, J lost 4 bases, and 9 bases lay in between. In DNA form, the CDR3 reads TGTGCCAGCAGCTTCAAGGGGCTCACCGGGGAGCTGTTTTTT. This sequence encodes CASSFKGLTGELFF.

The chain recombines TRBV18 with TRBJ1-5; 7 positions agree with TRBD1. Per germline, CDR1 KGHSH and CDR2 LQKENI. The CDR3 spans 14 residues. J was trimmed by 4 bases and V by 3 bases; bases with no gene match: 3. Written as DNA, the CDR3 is TGTGCCAGCTCACCGAGACAGGGTAATCAGCCCCAGCATTTT. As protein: CASSPRQGNQPQHF.

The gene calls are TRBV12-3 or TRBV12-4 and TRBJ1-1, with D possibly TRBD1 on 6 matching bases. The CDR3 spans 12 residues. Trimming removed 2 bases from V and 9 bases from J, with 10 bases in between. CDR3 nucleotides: TGTGCCAGCAGTTTAAAACAGGGAAAAGCTTTCTTT. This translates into CASSLKQGKAFF.

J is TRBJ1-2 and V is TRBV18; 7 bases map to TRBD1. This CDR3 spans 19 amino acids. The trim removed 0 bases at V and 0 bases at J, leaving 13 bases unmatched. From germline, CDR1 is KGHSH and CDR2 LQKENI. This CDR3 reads CASSPPGQAIRGANYGYTF. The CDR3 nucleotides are TGTGCCAGCTCACCACCCGGACAGGCTATAAGGGGGGCTAACTATGGCTACACCTTC.

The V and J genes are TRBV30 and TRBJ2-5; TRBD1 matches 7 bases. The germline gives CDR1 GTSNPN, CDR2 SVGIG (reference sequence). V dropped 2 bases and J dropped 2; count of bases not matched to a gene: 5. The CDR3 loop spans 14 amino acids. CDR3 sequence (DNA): TGTGCCTGGAGTTGGGCCAGGGGGCAAGAGACCCAGTACTTC. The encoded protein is CAWSWARGQETQYF.

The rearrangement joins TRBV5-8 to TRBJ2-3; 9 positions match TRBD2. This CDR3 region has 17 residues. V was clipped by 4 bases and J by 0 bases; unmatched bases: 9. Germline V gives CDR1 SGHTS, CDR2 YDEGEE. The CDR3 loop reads CASSPYIAGGSTDTQYF. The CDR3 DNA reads TGTGCCAGCAGCCCCTATATTGCGGGGGGGAGCACAGATACGCAGTATTTT.

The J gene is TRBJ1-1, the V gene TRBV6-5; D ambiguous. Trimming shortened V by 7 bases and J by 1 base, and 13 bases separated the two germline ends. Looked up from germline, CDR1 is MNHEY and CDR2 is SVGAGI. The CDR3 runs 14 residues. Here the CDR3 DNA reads TGTGCCAGCAAGCTTGAGGGCAGGAACACTGAAGCTTTCTTT. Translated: CASKLEGRNTEAFF.

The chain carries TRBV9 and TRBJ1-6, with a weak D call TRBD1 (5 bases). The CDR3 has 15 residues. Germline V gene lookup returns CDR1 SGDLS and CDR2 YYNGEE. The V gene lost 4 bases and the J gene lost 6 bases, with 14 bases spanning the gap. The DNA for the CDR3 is TGTGCCAGCAGCTCCCCCGGGGGAACTAATTCACCCCTCCACTTT. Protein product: CASSSPGGTNSPLHF.

CDR3 protein: CASSPEGGREAFF. CDR3 bases: TGTGCCAGCTCACCAGAGGGGGGGCGCGAAGCTTTCTTT. The rearrangement links TRBV18 to TRBJ1-1; a possible D gene is TRBD1 (6 bases). The CDR3 totals 13 residues. V shed 2 bases and J shed 8 bases, with 12 bases lying between them. The germline V gene encodes CDR1 KGHSH and CDR2 LQKENI.

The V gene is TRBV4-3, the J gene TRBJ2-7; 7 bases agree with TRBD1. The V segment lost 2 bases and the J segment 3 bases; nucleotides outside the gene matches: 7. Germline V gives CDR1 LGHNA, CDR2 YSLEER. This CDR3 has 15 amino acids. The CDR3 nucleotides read TGCGCCAGCAGCCAACTGACAGGGCATTACTACGAGCAGTACTTC. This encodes CASSQLTGHYYEQYF.

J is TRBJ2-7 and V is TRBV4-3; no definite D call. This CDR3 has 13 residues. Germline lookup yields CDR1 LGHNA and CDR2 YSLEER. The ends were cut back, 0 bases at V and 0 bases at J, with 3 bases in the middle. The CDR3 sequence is CASSQDNSYEQYF. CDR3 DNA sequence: TGCGCCAGCAGCCAAGATAACTCCTACGAGCAGTACTTC.

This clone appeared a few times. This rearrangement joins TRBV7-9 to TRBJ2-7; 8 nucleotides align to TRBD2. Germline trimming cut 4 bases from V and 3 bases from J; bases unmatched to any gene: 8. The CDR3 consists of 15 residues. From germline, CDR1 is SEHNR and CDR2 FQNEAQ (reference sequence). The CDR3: CASSSTGTRYYEQYF. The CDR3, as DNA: TGTGCCAGCAGCTCCACCGGGACTAGATACTACGAGCAGTACTTC.

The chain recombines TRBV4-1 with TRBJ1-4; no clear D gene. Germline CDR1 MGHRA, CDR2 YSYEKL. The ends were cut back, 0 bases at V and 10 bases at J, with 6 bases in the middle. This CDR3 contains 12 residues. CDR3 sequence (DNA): TGCGCCAGCAGCCAAGATGGAGGAAAACTGTTTTTT. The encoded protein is CASSQDGGKLFF.

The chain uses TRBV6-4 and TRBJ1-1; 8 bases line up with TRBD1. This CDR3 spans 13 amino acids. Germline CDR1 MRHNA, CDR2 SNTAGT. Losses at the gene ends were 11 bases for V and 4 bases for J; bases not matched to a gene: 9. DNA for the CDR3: TGTGCCGCCGCCGGACAGGGTGCCACTGAAGCTTTCTTT. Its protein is CAAAGQGATEAFF.

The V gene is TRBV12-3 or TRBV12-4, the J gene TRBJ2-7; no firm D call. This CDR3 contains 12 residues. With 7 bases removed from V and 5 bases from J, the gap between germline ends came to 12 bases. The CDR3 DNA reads TGTGCCAGCACCGAGGACGGACACGAGCAGTACTTC. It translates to CASTEDGHEQYF.

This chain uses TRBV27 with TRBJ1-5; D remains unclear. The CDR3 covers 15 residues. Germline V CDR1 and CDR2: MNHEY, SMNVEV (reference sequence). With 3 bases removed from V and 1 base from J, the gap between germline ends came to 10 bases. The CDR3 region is CASSFEPASNQPQHF. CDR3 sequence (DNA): TGTGCCAGCAGTTTCGAACCGGCGAGCAATCAGCCCCAGCATTTT.

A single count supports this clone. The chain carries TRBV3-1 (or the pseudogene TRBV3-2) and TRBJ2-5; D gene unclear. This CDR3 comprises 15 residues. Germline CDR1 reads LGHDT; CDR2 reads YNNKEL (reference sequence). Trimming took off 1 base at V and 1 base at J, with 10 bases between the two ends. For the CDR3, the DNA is TGTGCCAGCAGCCAAGTAAGGCAGCTCCAAGAGACCCAGTACTTC. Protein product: CASSQVRQLQETQYF.

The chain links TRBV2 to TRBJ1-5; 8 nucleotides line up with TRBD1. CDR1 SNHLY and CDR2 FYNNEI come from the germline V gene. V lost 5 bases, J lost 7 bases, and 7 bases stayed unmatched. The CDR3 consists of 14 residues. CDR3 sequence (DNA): TGTGCCAGCAGTTCCGGACAGGGAAGCCAGCCCCAGCATTTT. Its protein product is CASSSGQGSQPQHF.

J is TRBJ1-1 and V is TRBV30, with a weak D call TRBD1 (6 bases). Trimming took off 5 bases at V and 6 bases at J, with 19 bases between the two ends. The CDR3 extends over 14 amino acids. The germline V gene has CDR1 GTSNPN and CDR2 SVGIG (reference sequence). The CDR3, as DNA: TGTGCCTGGCAAGCTTACAGGGATGGCGCTGAAGCTTTCTTT. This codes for CAWQAYRDGAEAFF.

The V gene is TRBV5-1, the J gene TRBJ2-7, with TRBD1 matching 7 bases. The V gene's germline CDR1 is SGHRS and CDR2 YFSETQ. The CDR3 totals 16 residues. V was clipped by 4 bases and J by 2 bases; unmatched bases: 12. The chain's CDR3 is CASSARNRGRPYEQYF. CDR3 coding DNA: TGCGCCAGCAGCGCGCGCAACAGGGGTAGGCCCTACGAGCAGTACTTC.